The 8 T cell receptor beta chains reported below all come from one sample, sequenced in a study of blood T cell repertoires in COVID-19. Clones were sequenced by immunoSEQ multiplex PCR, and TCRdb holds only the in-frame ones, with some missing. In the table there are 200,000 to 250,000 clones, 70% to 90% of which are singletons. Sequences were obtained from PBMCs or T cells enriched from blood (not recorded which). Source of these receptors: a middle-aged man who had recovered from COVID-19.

CDR3 sequence: CATSRGRVDRAFTGNTIYF. The CDR3 bases are TGTGCCACCAGCAGAGGGAGGGTTGACAGGGCATTCACTGGAAACACCATATATTTT. This sequence joins TRBV15 and TRBJ1-3, with 7 bases matching TRBD1. CDR3 length equals 19 residues. Trimming at V came to 1 base and at J to 2 bases, leaving 14 bases not matched to a gene. The germline gives CDR1 LNHNV, CDR2 YYDKDF (reference sequence).

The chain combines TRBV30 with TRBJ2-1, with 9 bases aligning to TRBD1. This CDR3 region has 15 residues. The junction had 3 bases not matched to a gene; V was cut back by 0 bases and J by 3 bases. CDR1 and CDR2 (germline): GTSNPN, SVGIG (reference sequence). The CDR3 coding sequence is TGTGCCTGGAGTGTGGGACAGGGATTCTACAATGAGCAGTTCTTC. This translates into CAWSVGQGFYNEQFF.

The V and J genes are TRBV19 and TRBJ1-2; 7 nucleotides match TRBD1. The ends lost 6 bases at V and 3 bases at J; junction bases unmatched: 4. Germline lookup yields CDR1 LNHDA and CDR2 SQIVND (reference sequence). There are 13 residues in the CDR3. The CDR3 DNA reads TGTGCCAGTAGGCCCGACAGGGACTATGGCTACACCTTC. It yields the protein CASRPDRDYGYTF.

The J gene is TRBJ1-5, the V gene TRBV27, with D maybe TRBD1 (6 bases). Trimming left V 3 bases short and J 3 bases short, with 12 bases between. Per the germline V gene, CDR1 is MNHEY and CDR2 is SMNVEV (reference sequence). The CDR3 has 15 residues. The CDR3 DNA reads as TGTGCCAGCAGTTTCTCGCAGGGGAACAATCAGCCCCAGCATTTT. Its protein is CASSFSQGNNQPQHF.

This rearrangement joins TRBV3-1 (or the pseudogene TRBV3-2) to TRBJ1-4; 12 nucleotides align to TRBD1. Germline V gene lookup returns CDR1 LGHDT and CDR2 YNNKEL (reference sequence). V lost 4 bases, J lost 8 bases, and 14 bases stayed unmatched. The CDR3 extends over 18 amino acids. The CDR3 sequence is CASSRRPGQGARGEKLFF. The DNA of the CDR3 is TGTGCCAGCAGCCGACGCCCGGGACAGGGGGCGCGTGGAGAAAAACTGTTTTTT.

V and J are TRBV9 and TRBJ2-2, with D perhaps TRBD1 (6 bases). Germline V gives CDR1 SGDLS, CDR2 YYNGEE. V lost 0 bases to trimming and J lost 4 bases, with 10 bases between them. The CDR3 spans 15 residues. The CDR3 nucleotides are TGTGCCAGCAGCGTAGTAACAGGGACCACCGGGGAGCTGTTTTTT. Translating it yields CASSVVTGTTGELFF.

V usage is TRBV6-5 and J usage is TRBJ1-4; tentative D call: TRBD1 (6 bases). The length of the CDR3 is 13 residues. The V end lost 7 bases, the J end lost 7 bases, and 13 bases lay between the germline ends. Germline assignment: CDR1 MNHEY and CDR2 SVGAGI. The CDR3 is CASTAGEGEKLFF. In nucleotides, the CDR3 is TGTGCCAGCACGGCAGGGGAGGGTGAAAAACTGTTTTTT.

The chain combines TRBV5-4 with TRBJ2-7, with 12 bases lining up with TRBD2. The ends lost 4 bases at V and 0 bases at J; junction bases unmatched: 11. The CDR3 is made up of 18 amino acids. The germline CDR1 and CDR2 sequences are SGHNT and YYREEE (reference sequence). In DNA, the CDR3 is TGTGCCAGCAGCCCCGGACTAGCGGGGCGGTTGAGCTCCTACGAGCAGTACTTC. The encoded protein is CASSPGLAGRLSSYEQYF.